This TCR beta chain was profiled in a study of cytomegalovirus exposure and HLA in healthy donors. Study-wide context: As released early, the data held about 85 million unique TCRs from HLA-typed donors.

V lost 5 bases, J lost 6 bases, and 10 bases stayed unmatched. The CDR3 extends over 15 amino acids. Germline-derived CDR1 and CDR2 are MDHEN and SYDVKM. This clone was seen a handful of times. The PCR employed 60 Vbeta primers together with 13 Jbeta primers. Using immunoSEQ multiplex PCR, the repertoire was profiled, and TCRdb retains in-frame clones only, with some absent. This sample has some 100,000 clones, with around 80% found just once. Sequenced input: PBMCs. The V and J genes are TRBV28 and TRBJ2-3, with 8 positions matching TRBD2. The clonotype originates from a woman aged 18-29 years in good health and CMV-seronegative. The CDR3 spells CASSLNTGGRDTQYF. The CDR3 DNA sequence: TGTGCCAGCAGTCTAAACACGGGAGGGCGGGATACGCAGTATTTT.